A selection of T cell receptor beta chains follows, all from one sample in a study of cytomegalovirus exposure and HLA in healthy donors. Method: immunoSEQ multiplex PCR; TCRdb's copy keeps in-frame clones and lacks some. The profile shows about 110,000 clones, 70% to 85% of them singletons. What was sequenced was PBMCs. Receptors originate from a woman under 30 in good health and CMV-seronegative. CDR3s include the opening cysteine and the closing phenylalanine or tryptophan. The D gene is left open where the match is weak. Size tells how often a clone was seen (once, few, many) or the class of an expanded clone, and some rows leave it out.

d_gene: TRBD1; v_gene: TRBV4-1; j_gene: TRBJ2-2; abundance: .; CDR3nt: TGCGCCAGCGGGTTTGGACAGGGCCTGAACACCGGGGAGCTGTTTTTT; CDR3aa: CASGFGQGLNTGELFF
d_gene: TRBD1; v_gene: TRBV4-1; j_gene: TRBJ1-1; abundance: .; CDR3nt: TGCGCCAGCAGCCAAGTCCTACCGGGACAGGGGACGAACACTGAAGCTTTCTTT; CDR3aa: CASSQVLPGQGTNTEAFF
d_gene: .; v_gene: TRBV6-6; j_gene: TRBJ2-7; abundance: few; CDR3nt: TGTGCCAGCAATGGACAGCAGGGTTACAAGCAGTACTTC; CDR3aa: CASNGQQGYKQYF
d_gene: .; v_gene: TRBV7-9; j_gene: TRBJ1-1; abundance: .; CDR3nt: TGTGCCAGCAAAGGAGACACTGAAGCTTTCTTT; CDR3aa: CASKGDTEAFF
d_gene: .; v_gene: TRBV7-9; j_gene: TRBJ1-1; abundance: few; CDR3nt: TGTGCCAGCAGCACGCCGACAGACACAAAAGAAGCTTTCTTT; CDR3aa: CASSTPTDTKEAFF
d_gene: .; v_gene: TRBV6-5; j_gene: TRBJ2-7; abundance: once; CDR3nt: TGTGCCAGCAGTTCCCGAATTCCTTCAGGCCACGAGCAGTACTTC; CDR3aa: CASSSRIPSGHEQYF
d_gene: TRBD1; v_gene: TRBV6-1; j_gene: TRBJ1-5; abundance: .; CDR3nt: TGTGCCAGCAGTGAGGGACAGTTTAGCAATCAGCCCCAGCATTTT; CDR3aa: CASSEGQFSNQPQHF
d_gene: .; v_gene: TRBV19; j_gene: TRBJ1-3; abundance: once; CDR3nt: TGTGCCAGTAGTCTAACGGGATCCCGGTCTGGAAACACCATATATTTT; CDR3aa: CASSLTGSRSGNTIYF
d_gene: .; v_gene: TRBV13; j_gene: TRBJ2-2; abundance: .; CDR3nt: TGTGCCAGCAGCTCCAGAGGGAACACCGGGGAGCTGTTTTTT; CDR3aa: CASSSRGNTGELFF
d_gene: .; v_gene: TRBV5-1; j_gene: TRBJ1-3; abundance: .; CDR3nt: TGCGCCAGCAGCTTAAACAGAGGAGGCTCTGGAAACACCATATATTTT; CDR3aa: CASSLNRGGSGNTIYF
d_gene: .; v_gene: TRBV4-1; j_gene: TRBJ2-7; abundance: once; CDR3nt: TGCGCCAGCAGCCGAGACAGTTCCTACGAGCAGTACTTC; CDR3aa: CASSRDSSYEQYF
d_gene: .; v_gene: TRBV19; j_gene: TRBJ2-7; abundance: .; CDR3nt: TGTGCCAGTAGTATAGACAGGGGCGGACCCTACGAGCAGTACTTC; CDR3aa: CASSIDRGGPYEQYF
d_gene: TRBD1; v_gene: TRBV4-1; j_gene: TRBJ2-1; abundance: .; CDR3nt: TGCGCCAGCAGCCCCGACGGGACAGGGTTAGGCAATGAGCAGTTCTTC; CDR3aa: CASSPDGTGLGNEQFF
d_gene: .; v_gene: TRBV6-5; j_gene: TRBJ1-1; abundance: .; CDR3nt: TGTGCCAGCAGCCCCCGTCCGGCGGAGAACCCCGAAGCTTTCTTT; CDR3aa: CASSPRPAENPEAFF
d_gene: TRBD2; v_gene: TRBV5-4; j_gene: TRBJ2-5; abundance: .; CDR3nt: TGTGCCAGCAGCTTTGTGGCGACTAGCGAACAAGAGACCCAGTACTTC; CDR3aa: CASSFVATSEQETQYF
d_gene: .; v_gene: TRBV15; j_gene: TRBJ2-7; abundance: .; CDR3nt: TGTGCCACCAGCGATCACGCAGGGGACGTTACCTACGAGCAGTACTTC; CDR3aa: CATSDHAGDVTYEQYF